The count of the clone carrying this T cell receptor (beta chain) is one. What it binds is unknown. Amplification targeted TCR beta CDR3 regions from RNA transcripts. The HTBI set primed first-round TCR CDR3 RT-PCR. One entry per CDR3 protein results from TCRdb running MiXCR on the multiplex PCR reads. Of 550,000 to 600,000 distinct CDR3 sequences listed, roughly 17% were seen once; the top ten hold approximately 18%. This CDR3 has 15 amino acids. Germline assignment: CDR1 LNHDA and CDR2 SQIVND (reference sequence). The ends lost 3 bases at V and 4 bases at J; junction bases unmatched: 3. The sample originates from a study of T cells in Graves' hyperthyroidism and ophthalmopathy. Across the study: Pretreatment peripheral blood was obtained at initial diagnosis. Study outcomes and limitations: In the analysis, a 13 V-J model separated ophthalmopathy from stable hyperthyroidism. It was a median approximately 6 months before onset that the model predicted ophthalmopathy.

V and J are TRBV19 and TRBJ2-1; 10 nucleotides align to TRBD2. Material: blood. The receptor was isolated from a young woman with Graves' hyperthyroidism. Here the CDR3 DNA reads TGTGCCAGTAGTATCGGTAGCGGGAGGTACAATGAGCAGTTCTTC. This translates into CASSIGSGRYNEQFF. Using reference TRBV19 and TRBJ2-1 for the parts outside the CDR3, the full variable domain is DGGITQSPKYLFRKEGQNVTLSCEQNLNHDAMYWYRQDPGQGLRLIYYSQIVNDFQKGDIAEGYSVSREKKESFPLTVTSAQKNPTAFYLCASSIGSGRYNEQFFGPGTRLTVL.